A selection of T cell receptor beta chains follows, all from one sample in a study of T-cell reconstitution after alpha-beta-depleted transplantation in children. TCRdb re-called the PCR reads with MiXCR, one entry per CDR3 protein. Found here are under 300,000 distinct CDR3 sequences, approximately 10% of them singletons; the top ten hold less than 25%. Sequences were derived from peripheral blood, sampled 180 days after TCRalphabeta/CD19-depleted stem cell transplant. Every receptor here comes from a male patient aged 2 to 9 who had a stem cell transplant for chronic granulomatous disease, so the T cells may come from the graft donor. Each CDR3 is given with its conserved first and last residue. A D gene is named only where the DNA matches it firmly. The size field is filled for only some rows; it gives once, few, many or a size class.

>NA|many|TRBV5-1|TRBJ1-4
CASSLVSGRNEKLFF
TGCGCCAGCAGCTTGGTCTCCGGAAGAAATGAAAAACTGTTTTTT
>NA|many|TRBV29-1|TRBJ2-1
CSVELIYNEQFF
TGCAGCGTTGAGTTAATCTATAATGAGCAGTTCTTC
>TRBD1|many|TRBV12-3/TRBV12-4|TRBJ1-1
CASRPHWTGWSEAFF
TGTGCCAGCAGACCTCATTGGACAGGGTGGTCTGAAGCTTTCTTT
>TRBD1|many|TRBV5-1|TRBJ1-2
CASSLNDRDRGYYGYTF
TGCGCCAGCAGCTTGAACGACCGGGACAGGGGGTATTATGGCTACACCTTC
>TRBD1|many|TRBV7-8|TRBJ2-7
CASTSEGQPSYEQYF
TGTGCCAGCACCAGCGAGGGACAGCCATCCTACGAGCAGTACTTC
>NA|many|TRBV5-1|TRBJ1-1
CASSLVVPQGTEAFF
TGCGCCAGCAGCTTGGTGGTTCCACAGGGAACTGAAGCTTTCTTT
>NA|many|TRBV6-1|TRBJ1-6
CASSERTGDSPLHF
TGTGCCAGCAGTGAAAGGACCGGAGATTCACCCCTCCACTTT
>TRBD2|many|TRBV7-9|TRBJ2-1
CASSLTAGGYNEQFF
TGTGCCAGCAGCCTCACGGCGGGGGGCTACAATGAGCAGTTCTTC
>NA|many|TRBV30|TRBJ2-7
CAWSVLAGPYEQYF
TGTGCCTGGAGTGTACTGGCGGGTCCCTACGAGCAGTACTTC
>NA|many|TRBV20-1|TRBJ2-3
CSARDRGTVISDTQYF
TGCAGTGCTAGAGATCGGGGGACCGTCATTTCGGATACGCAGTATTTT
>TRBD2|many|TRBV5-6|TRBJ2-5
CASSLLAGPQETQYF
TGTGCCAGCAGCTTGCTAGCGGGGCCGCAAGAGACCCAGTACTTC
>TRBD2|many|TRBV5-1|TRBJ2-1
CASSLVAGSNYNEQFF
TGCGCCAGCAGCTTGGTAGCGGGGAGCAATTACAATGAGCAGTTCTTC
>NA|many|TRBV5-1|TRBJ2-3
CASSLGVSTDTQYF
TGCGCCAGCAGCTTGGGGGTAAGCACAGATACGCAGTATTTT
>NA|NA|TRBV7-6|TRBJ2-7
CASSLAWGAYEQYF
TGTGCCAGCAGCTTGGCGTGGGGAGCCTACGAGCAGTACTTC
>TRBD2|NA|TRBV18|TRBJ2-3
CASSPRIQGGIDTQYF
TGTGCCAGCTCACCAAGAATCCAGGGAGGGATAGATACGCAGTATTTT
>NA|NA|TRBV29-1|TRBJ2-6
CSVDGLDLSSGANVLTF
TGCAGCGTTGACGGTTTAGATCTAAGCTCTGGGGCCAACGTCCTGACTTTC
>NA|many|TRBV7-2|TRBJ2-6
CASSLRPAGANVLTF
TGTGCCAGCAGCTTAAGGCCGGCTGGGGCCAACGTCCTGACTTTC
>TRBD1|many|TRBV25-1|TRBJ2-1
CASGPGQGGFNEQFF
TGTGCCAGCGGCCCGGGACAGGGGGGTTTCAATGAGCAGTTCTTC
>NA|NA|TRBV7-2|TRBJ2-1
CASRTLGSSYNEQFF
TGTGCCAGCAGAACCCTTGGCAGCTCCTACAATGAGCAGTTCTTC
>TRBD2|many|TRBV20-1|TRBJ2-2
CSAKPSGGASTGELFF
TGCAGTGCTAAGCCTAGCGGGGGGGCCAGTACCGGGGAGCTGTTTTTT
>TRBD2|NA|TRBV27|TRBJ2-7
CASRPGTSETQFSAF
TGTGCCAGCAGGCCCGGGACTAGCGAAACACAATTCTCGGCATTC
>TRBD1|many|TRBV4-2|TRBJ1-1
CASSHLAATGYMNTEAFF
TGTGCCAGCAGCCACCTTGCAGCGACAGGGTATATGAACACTGAAGCTTTCTTT
>TRBD2|few|TRBV5-1|TRBJ2-2
CASLPGGGSTGELFF
TGCGCCAGCCTTCCGGGAGGCGGGAGCACCGGGGAGCTGTTTTTT
>TRBD1|many|TRBV12-3/TRBV12-4|TRBJ1-1
CASSEYTFRGTASVNTEAFF
TGTGCCAGCAGTGAATATACTTTCCGGGGGACAGCATCGGTGAACACTGAAGCTTTCTTT
>NA|many|TRBV5-4|TRBJ2-5
CASSFYGAGTQYF
TGTGCCAGCAGCTTTTACGGGGCCGGGACCCAGTACTTC
>NA|many|TRBV18|TRBJ2-5
CASSPLSPPGTQYF
TGTGCCAGCTCACCACTATCGCCCCCGGGGACCCAGTACTTC
>TRBD1|many|TRBV9|TRBJ2-1
CASSATGDEQFF
TGTGCCAGCAGCGCCACAGGGGATGAGCAGTTCTTC
>NA|many|TRBV5-1|TRBJ2-3
CASSLGEGTDTQYF
TGCGCCAGCAGCTTGGGGGAGGGCACAGATACGCAGTATTTT
>TRBD2|many|TRBV5-1|TRBJ2-7
CASSFSGGAAYEQYF
TGCGCCAGCAGCTTTAGCGGGGGGGCAGCCTACGAGCAGTACTTC
>NA|many|TRBV7-9|TRBJ2-7
CASSSVLDDNEQYF
TGTGCCAGCAGCTCAGTCTTGGACGACAACGAGCAGTACTTC
>NA|many|TRBV12-3/TRBV12-4|TRBJ1-5
CASSLVRDPRQPQHF
TGTGCCAGCAGTTTGGTAAGGGACCCCCGACAGCCCCAGCATTTT
>NA|few|TRBV28|TRBJ2-7
CASSLETPGEQYF
TGTGCCAGCAGTTTAGAGACGCCGGGGGAGCAGTACTTC
>NA|many|TRBV5-1|TRBJ1-1
CASQGGTGAFF
TGCGCCAGCCAAGGGGGGACTGGCGCTTTCTTT
>TRBD2|few|TRBV6-5|TRBJ2-1
CASSYGVAGEQFF
TGTGCCAGCAGTTACGGGGTAGCGGGGGAGCAGTTCTTC
>TRBD1|many|TRBV7-2|TRBJ2-5
CASSLVRQGGGETQYF
TGTGCCAGCAGCTTAGTAAGACAGGGGGGAGGAGAGACCCAGTACTTC
>TRBD2|many|TRBV6-5|TRBJ2-2
CASRSSGRSLGGELFF
TGTGCCAGCAGATCTAGCGGGAGGTCTCTAGGCGGGGAGCTGTTTTTT
>NA|many|TRBV19|TRBJ1-5
CASRDQPYSNQPQHF
TGTGCCAGTAGAGATCAGCCTTATAGCAATCAGCCCCAGCATTTT
>NA|NA|TRBV28|TRBJ2-7
CATSGPYYEQYF
TGTGCCACCTCGGGGCCCTACTACGAGCAGTACTTC
>NA|many|TRBV7-9|TRBJ1-3
CASSLWGEGNTIYF
TGTGCCAGCAGCTTATGGGGAGAGGGAAACACCATATATTTT